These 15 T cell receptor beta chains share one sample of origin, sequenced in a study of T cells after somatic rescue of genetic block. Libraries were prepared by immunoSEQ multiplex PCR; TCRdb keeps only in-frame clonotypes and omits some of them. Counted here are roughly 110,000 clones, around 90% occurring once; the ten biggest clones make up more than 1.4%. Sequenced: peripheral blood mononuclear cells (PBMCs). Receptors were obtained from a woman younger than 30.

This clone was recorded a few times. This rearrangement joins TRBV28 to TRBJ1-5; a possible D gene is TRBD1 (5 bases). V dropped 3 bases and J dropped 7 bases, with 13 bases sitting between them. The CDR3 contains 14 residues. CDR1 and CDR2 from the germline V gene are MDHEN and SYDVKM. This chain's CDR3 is CASSFGRGRQPQHF. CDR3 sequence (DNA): TGTGCCAGCAGTTTTGGGAGGGGCAGGCAGCCCCAGCATTTT. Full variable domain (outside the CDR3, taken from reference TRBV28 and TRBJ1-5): DVKVTQSSRYLVKRTGEKVFLECVQDMDHENMFWYRQDPGLGLRLIYFSYDVKMKEKGDIPEGYSVSREKKERFSLILESASTNQTSMYLCASSFGRGRQPQHFGDGTRLSIL.

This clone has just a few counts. The CDR3 loop is CASATTGVEKLFF. CDR3 bases: TGTGCCAGCGCGACGACAGGGGTAGAAAAACTGTTTTTT. The rearrangement joins TRBV6-6 to TRBJ1-4, with 8 nucleotides matching TRBD1. The V and J ends lost 8 bases and 8 bases, in that order; junction bases with no gene match: 7. Germline CDR1 and CDR2: MNHNY and SVGAGI (reference sequence). This CDR3 is built from 13 residues.

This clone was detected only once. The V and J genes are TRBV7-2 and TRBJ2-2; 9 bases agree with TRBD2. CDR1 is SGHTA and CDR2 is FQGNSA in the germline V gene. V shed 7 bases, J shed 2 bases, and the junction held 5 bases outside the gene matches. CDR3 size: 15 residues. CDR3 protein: CASTPRGGNTGELFF. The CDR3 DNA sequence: TGTGCCAGCACCCCGCGGGGGGGAAACACCGGGGAGCTGTTTTTT.

The CDR3 region has the DNA TGTGCCAGCAGCCAGAACCCGGGAGCCCCTTACGAGCAGTACTTC. Translation gives CASSQNPGAPYEQYF. The V gene is TRBV5-4, the J gene TRBJ2-7; maybe TRBD2 (6 bases). The CDR3 loop spans 15 amino acids. Germline CDR1 is SGHNT and CDR2 is YYREEE (reference sequence). Trimming left V 4 bases short and J 4 bases short, with 18 bases between.

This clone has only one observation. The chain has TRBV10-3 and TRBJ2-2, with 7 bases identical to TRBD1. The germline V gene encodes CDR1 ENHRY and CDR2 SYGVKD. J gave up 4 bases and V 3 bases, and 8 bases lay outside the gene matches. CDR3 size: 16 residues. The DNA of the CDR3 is TGTGCCATCAGTGACCCCTCAGGGACAGTCACCGGGGAGCTGTTTTTT. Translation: CAISDPSGTVTGELFF.

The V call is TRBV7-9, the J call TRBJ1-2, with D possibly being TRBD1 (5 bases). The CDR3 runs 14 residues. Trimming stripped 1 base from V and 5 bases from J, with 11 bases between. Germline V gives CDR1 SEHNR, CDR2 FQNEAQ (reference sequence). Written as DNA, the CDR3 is TGTGCCAGCAGCTTAGGACAGAAACCTTATGGCTACACCTTC. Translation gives CASSLGQKPYGYTF.

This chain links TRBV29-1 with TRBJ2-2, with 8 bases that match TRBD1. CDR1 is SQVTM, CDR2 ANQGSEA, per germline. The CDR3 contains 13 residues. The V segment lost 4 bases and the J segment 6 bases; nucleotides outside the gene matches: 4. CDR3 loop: CSVGTGLAGELFF. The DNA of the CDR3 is TGCAGCGTTGGGACAGGGCTTGCCGGGGAGCTGTTTTTT.

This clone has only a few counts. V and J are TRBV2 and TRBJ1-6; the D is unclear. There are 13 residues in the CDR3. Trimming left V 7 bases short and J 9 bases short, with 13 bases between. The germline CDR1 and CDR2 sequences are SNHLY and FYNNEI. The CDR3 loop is CASKERLSSPLHF. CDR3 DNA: TGTGCCAGCAAAGAGAGGCTGAGTTCACCCCTCCACTTT. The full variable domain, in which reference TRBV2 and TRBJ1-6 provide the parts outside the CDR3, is EPEVTQTPSHQVTQMGQEVILRCVPISNHLYFYWYRQILGQKVEFLVSFYNNEISEKSEIFDDQFSVERPDGSNFTLKIRSTKLEDSAMYFCASKERLSSPLHFGNGTRLTVT.

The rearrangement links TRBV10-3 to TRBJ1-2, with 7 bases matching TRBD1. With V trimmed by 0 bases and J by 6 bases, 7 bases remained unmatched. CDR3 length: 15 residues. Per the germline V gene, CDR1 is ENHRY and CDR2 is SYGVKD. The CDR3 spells CAISESASRGNGYTF. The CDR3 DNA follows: TGTGCCATCAGTGAGTCGGCCAGCAGGGGGAATGGCTACACCTTC.

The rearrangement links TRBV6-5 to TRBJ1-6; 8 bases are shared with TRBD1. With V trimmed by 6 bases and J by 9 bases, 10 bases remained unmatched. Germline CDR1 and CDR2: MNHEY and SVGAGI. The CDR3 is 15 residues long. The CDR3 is CASSQGQGAGSPLHF. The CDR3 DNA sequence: TGTGCCAGCAGCCAAGGTCAGGGGGCGGGTTCACCCCTCCACTTT.

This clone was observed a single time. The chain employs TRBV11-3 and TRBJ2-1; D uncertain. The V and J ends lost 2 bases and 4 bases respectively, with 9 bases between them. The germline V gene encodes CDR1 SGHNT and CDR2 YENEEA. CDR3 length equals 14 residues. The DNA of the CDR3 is TGTGCCAGCAGCTTAACTCATAGATACAATGAGCAGTTCTTC. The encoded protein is CASSLTHRYNEQFF.

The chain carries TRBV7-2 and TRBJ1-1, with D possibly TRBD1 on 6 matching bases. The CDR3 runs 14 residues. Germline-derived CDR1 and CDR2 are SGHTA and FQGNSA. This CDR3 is CASLPGGANTEAFF. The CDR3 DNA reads TGTGCGAGCCTACCGGGGGGGGCGAACACTGAAGCTTTCTTT. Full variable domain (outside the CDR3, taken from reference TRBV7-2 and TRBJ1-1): GAGVSQSPSNKVTEKGKDVELRCDPISGHTALYWYRQSLGQGLEFLIYFQGNSAPDKSGLPSDRFSAERTGGSVSTLTIQRTQQEDSAVYLCASLPGGANTEAFFGQGTRLTVV.

The CDR3 nucleotides are TGTGCTTCAACTACCGGGACAGGGGACTATGGCTACACCTTC. It translates to CASTTGTGDYGYTF. V and J are TRBV30 and TRBJ1-2; 10 positions agree with TRBD1. The CDR3 spans 14 residues. CDR1 and CDR2 from the germline V gene are GTSNPN and SVGIG (reference sequence).

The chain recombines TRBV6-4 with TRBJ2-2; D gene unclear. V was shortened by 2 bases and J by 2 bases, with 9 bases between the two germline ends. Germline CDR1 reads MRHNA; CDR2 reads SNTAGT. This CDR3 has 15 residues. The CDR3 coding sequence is TGTGCCAGCAGTGACATGGCTATTAACACCGGGGAGCTGTTTTTT. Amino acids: CASSDMAINTGELFF.

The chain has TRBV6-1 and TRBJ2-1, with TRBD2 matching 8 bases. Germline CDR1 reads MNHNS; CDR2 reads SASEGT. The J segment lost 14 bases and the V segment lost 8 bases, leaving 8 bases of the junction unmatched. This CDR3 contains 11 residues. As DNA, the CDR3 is TGTGCCAGCTGGGGAGCGGGGGAGGAGTTCTTC. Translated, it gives CASWGAGEEFF.